This T cell receptor (beta chain) was profiled in a study of shared clonotypes between healthy human individuals. For every subset, genomic DNA was evenly distributed across several immunoSEQ plates. Here immunoSEQ multiplex PCR was the method, and the copy in TCRdb shows in-frame clones only, minus some. This sample has 450,000 to 600,000 clones; less than 80% occur once, and the top ten carry 10% to 15%. CDR3 length: 18 residues. The sequenced material came from PBMCs. The chain couples TRBV12-2 to TRBJ2-7; the D call TRBD2 from the table was never checked on the DNA. TRBV12-2 is noted as a pseudogene. This sequence originates from a woman between 40 and 50 years old in good health. Some clones in this sample may be carry-over from other donors' samples. CDR3 in DNA: TGTGCAAGTCGCTCATCGACCCCTTTCGCGGGAGTGCCCTACGAGCAGTACTTC. Its translation: CASRSSTPFAGVPYEQYF.